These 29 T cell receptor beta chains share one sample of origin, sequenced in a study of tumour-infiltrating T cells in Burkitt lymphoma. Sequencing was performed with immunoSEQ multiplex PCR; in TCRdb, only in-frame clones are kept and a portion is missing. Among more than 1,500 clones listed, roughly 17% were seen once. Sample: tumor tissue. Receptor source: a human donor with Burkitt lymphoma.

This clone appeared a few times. CDR3 sequence reads: CASSTRTGFEQYF. The CDR3 nucleotides are TGTGCCAGCAGCACCCGGACAGGGTTCGAGCAGTACTTC. The chain employs TRBV11-2 and TRBJ2-7; 8 nucleotides agree with TRBD1. The CDR3 covers 13 residues. The germline V gene encodes CDR1 SGHAT and CDR2 FQNNGV. V lost 5 bases to trimming and J lost 6 bases; unmatched junction nucleotides: 6.

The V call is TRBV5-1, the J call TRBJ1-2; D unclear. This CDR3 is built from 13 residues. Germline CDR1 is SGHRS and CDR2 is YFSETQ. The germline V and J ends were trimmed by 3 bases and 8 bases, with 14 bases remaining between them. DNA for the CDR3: TGCGCCAGCAGCTCTGAAGGGCTGGGGGGCTACACCTTC. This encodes CASSSEGLGGYTF.

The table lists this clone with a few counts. The CDR3 coding sequence is TGCGCCAGCAGCTTGGACCCCGGGAGATACAATGAGCAGTTCTTC. It encodes CASSLDPGRYNEQFF. V gene TRBV5-1 combines with J gene TRBJ2-1; perhaps TRBD2 as D (6 bases). The ends were cut back, 0 bases at V and 4 bases at J, with 11 bases in the middle. Germline V gene sequence: CDR1 SGHRS, CDR2 YFSETQ. The CDR3 runs 15 residues.

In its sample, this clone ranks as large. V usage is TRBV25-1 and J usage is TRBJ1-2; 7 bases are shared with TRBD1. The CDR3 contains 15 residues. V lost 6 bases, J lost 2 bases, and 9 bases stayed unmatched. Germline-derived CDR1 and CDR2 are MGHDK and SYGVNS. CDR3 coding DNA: TGTGCCAGCAGCAAATCGACAGGGTCCAACTATGGCTACACCTTC. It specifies CASSKSTGSNYGYTF.

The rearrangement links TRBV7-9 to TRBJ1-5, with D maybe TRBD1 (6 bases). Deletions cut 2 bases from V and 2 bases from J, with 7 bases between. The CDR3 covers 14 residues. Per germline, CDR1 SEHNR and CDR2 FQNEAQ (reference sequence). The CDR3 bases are TGTGCCAGCAGCTTAAACAGGGGCAATCAGCCCCAGCATTTT. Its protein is CASSLNRGNQPQHF.

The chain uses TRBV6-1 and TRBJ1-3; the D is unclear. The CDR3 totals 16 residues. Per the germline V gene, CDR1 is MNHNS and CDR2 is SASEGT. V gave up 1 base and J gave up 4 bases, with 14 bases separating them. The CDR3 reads CASSEEVKGPGNTIYF. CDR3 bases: TGTGCCAGCAGTGAAGAGGTAAAGGGTCCCGGAAACACCATATATTTT.

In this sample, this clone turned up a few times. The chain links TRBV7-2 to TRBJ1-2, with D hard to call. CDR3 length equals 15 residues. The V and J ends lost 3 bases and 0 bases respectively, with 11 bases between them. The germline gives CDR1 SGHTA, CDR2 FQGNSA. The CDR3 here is CASSLSHSSNYGYTF. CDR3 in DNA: TGTGCCAGCAGCTTGTCACACAGTTCTAACTATGGCTACACCTTC.

The CDR3 nucleotides are TGTGCCAGCAGCTCCCAGCCTCGGGGCGAGCAGTACTTC. This gives the protein CASSSQPRGEQYF. The chain has TRBV5-4 and TRBJ2-7; a weak D match, TRBD2 (5 bases). The CDR3 loop spans 13 amino acids. Trimming took off 3 bases at V and 6 bases at J, with 13 bases between the two ends. Germline V lookup: CDR1 SGHNT, CDR2 YYREEE (reference sequence). Full variable domain (remainder filled in from reference TRBV5-4 and TRBJ2-7): ETGVTQSPTHLIKTRGQQVTLRCSSQSGHNTVSWYQQALGQGPQFIFQYYREEENGRGNFPPRFSGLQFPNYSSELNVNALELDDSALYLCASSSQPRGEQYFGPGTRLTVT.

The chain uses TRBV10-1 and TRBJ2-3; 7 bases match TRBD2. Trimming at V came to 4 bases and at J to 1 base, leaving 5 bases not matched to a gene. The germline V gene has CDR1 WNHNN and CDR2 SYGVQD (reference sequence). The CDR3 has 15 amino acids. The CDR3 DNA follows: TGCGCCAGCAGTGGGAAGCGGGGACGCACAGATACGCAGTATTTT. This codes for CASSGKRGRTDTQYF.

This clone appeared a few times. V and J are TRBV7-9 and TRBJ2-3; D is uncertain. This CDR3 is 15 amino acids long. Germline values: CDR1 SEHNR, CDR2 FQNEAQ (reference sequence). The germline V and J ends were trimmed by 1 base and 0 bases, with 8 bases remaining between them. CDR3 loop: CASSLVGRSTDTQYF. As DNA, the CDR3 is TGTGCCAGCAGCTTAGTAGGACGAAGCACAGATACGCAGTATTTT.

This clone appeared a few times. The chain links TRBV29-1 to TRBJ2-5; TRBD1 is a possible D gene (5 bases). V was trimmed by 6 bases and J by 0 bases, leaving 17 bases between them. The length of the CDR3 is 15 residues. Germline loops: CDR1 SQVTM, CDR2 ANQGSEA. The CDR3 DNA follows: TGCAGCGTCGATCCCAGGGAAACGGACCAAGAGACCCAGTACTTC. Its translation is CSVDPRETDQETQYF.

Here the CDR3 reads CASSQGLAGATYNEQFF. The CDR3 coding sequence is TGCGCCAGCAGCCAAGGGCTAGCGGGGGCCACCTACAATGAGCAGTTCTTC. V and J are TRBV4-1 and TRBJ2-1, with 10 bases identical to TRBD2. CDR3 length: 17 amino acids. Per germline, CDR1 MGHRA and CDR2 YSYEKL. V lost 1 base to trimming and J lost 2 bases; unmatched junction nucleotides: 5.

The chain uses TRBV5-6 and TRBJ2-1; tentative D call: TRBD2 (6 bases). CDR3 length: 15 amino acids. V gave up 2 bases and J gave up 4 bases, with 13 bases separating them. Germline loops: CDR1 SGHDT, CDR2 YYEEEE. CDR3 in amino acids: CASSFTGEAYNEQFF. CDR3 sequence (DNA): TGTGCCAGCAGCTTTACGGGGGAAGCATACAATGAGCAGTTCTTC.

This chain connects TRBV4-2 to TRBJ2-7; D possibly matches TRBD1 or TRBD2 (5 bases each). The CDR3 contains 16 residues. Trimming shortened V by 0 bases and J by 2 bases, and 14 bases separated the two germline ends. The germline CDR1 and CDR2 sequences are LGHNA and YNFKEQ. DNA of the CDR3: TGTGCCAGCAGCCAAGATCCCCTGGGGGAGACCTACGAGCAGTACTTC. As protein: CASSQDPLGETYEQYF.

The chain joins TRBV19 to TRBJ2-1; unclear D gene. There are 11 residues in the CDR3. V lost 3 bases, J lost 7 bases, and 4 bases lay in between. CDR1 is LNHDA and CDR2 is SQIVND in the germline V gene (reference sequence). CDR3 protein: CASSIMNEQFF. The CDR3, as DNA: TGTGCCAGTAGTATCATGAATGAGCAGTTCTTC.

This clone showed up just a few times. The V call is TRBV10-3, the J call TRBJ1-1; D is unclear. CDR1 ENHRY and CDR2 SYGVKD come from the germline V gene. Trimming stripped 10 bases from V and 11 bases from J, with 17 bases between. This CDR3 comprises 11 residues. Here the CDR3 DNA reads TGTGCCACCGGAACAGCCCTTGGCGCTTTCTTT. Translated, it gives CATGTALGAFF.

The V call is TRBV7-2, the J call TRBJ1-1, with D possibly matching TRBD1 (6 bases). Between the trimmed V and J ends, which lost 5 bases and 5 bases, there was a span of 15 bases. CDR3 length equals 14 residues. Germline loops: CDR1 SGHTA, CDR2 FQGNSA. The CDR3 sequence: CASSPIGRGTEAFF. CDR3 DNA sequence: TGTGCCAGCAGCCCCATTGGCAGGGGTACTGAAGCTTTCTTT.

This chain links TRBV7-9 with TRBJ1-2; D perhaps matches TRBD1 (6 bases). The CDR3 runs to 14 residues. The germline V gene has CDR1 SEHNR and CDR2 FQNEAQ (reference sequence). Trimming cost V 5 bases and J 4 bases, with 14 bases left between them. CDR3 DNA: TGTGCCAGCAGCGAGCAGGGGTTAGGCTATGGCTACACCTTC. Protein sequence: CASSEQGLGYGYTF.

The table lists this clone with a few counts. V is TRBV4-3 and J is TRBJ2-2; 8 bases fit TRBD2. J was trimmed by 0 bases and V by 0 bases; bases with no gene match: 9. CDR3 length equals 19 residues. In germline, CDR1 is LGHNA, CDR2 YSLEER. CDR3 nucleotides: TGCGCCAGCAGCCAAGATCTGGGCGGGAGGCCCACGAACACCGGGGAGCTGTTTTTT. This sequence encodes CASSQDLGGRPTNTGELFF.

The CDR3 is CAISPGTGPNTEAFF. The CDR3 nucleotides are TGTGCCATCAGCCCCGGGACAGGCCCGAACACTGAAGCTTTCTTT. This chain joins TRBV10-3 and TRBJ1-1, with 8 nucleotides matching TRBD1. CDR3 length equals 15 residues. V was clipped by 6 bases and J by 1 base; unmatched bases: 7. The germline V gene has CDR1 ENHRY and CDR2 SYGVKD.

Written as DNA, the CDR3 is TGTGCCAGCAGTGAAGCGTGGACAGGGCTGATGAACACTGAAGCTTTCTTT. This codes for CASSEAWTGLMNTEAFF. The V gene is TRBV6-1, the J gene TRBJ1-1; 8 nucleotides agree with TRBD1. After removal of 0 bases from V and 0 bases from J, the junction contained 6 bases not matched to a gene. This CDR3 has 17 amino acids. Per the germline V gene, CDR1 is MNHNS and CDR2 is SASEGT.

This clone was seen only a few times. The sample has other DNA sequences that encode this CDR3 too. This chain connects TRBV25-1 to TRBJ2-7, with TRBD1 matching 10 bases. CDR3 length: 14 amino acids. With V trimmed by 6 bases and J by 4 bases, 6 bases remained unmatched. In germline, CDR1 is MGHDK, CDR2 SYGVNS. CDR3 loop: CASRSGTGVYEQYF. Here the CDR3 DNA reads TGTGCCAGCAGGTCCGGGACAGGGGTTTACGAGCAGTACTTC.

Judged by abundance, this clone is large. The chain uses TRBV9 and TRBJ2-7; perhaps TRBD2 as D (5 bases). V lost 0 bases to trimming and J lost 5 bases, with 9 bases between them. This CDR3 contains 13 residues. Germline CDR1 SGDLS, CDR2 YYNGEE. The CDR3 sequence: CASSVVYGDEQYF. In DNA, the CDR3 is TGTGCCAGCAGCGTAGTTTACGGGGACGAGCAGTACTTC. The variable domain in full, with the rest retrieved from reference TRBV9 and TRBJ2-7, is DSGVTQTPKHLITATGQRVTLRCSPRSGDLSVYWYQQSLDQGLQFLIQYYNGEERAKGNILERFSAQQFPDLHSELNLSSLELGDSALYFCASSVVYGDEQYFGPGTRLTVT.

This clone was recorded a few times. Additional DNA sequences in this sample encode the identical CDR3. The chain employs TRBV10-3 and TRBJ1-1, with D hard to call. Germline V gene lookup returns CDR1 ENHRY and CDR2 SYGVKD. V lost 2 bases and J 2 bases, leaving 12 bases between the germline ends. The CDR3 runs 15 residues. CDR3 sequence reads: CAISEPDGENTEAFF. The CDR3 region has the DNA TGTGCCATCAGTGAGCCTGACGGTGAAAACACTGAAGCTTTCTTT.

The CDR3 is CASSEFGGPRPGELFF. CDR3 coding DNA: TGTGCCAGCAGTGAGTTTGGGGGCCCGCGGCCCGGGGAGCTGTTTTTT. The V and J genes are TRBV25-1 and TRBJ2-2, with D possibly matching TRBD1 (6 bases). Germline V lookup: CDR1 MGHDK, CDR2 SYGVNS. CDR3 length: 16 residues. Trimming stripped 3 bases from V and 6 bases from J, with 17 bases between.

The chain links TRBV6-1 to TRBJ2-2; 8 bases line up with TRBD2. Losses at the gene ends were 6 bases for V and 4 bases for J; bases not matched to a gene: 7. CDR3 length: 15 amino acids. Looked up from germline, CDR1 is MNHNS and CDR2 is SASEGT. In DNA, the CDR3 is TGTGCCAGCAGGACCGGGACTAGTGGCACCGGGGAGCTGTTTTTT. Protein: CASRTGTSGTGELFF.

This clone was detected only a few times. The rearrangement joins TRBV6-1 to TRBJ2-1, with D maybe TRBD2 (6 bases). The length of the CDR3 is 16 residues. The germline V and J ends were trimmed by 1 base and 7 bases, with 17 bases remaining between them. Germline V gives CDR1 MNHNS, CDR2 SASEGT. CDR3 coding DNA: TGTGCCAGCAGTGAAGGAGGAGGGGTGAGGGTGAATGAGCAGTTCTTC. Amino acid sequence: CASSEGGGVRVNEQFF.

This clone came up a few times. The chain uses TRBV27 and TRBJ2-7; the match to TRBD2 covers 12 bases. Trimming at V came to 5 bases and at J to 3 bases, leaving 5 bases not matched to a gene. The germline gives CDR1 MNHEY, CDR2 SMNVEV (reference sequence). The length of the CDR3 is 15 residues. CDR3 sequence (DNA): TGTGCCAGCAGTCCCGGGACTAGCGGGCTCTACGAGCAGTACTTC. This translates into CASSPGTSGLYEQYF.

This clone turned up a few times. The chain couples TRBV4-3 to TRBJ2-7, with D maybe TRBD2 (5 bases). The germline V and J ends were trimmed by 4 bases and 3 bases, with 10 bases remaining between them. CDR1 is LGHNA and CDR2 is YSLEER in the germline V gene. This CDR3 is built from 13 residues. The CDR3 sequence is CASSPAGGYEQYF. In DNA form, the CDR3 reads TGCGCCAGCAGCCCCGCGGGTGGCTACGAGCAGTACTTC.